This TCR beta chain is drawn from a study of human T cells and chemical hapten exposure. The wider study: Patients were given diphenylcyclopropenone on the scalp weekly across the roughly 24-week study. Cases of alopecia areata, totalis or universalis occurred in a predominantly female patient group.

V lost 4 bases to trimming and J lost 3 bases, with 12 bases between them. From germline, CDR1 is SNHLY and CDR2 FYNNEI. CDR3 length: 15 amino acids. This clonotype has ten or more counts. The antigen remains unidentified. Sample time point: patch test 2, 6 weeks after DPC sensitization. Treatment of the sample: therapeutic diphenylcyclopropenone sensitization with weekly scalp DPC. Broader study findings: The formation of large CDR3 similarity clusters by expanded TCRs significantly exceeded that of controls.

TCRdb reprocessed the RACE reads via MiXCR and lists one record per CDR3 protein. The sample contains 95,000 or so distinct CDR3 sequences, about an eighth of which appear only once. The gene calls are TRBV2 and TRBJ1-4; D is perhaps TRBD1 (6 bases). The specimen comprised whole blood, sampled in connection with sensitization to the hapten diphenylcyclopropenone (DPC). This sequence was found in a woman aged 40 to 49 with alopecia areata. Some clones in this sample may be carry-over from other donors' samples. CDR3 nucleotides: TGTGCCAGCAGTGTCGAACAGGGACCTAATGAAAAACTGTTTTTT. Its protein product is CASSVEQGPNEKLFF.